Listed here is a single TCR beta chain. The sample is drawn from a study of shared clonotypes between healthy human individuals. Sorted-subset replicate PCRs used around 200 ng DNA, 30,000 or so T cell genomes. Assay used: immunoSEQ multiplex PCR; TCRdb lists only in-frame clones, some missing. The sample consists of about 1.4 million clones, more than 95% of them appearing once. The donor cohort consisted entirely of Caucasian adults residing in Nashville, Tennessee. The CDR3 consists of 16 residues. Trimming removed 1 base from V and 7 bases from J, with 20 bases in between. Germline loops: CDR1 MNHEY, CDR2 SMNVEV (reference sequence).

The source is a man in his thirties or forties in good health. Sequenced material: naive CD4+ T cells sorted from blood. Stated subset: CD45RA+ positively selected. The chain recombines TRBV27 with TRBJ2-7; no definite D call. The CDR3 DNA is TGTGCCAGCAGTTTATTGGGCCCCAGACCCGATGGTGAGCAGTACTTC. Its protein product is CASSLLGPRPDGEQYF.